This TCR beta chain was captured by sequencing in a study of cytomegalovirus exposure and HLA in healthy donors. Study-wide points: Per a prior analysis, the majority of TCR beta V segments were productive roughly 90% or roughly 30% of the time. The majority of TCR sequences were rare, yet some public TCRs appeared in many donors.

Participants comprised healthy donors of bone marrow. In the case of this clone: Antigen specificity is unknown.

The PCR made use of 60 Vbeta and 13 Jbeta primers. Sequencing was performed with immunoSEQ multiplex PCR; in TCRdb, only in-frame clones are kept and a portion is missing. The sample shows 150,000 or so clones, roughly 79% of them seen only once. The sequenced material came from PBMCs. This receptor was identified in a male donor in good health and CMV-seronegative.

The CDR3 loop reads CASSPQGAGYTF. CDR3 nucleotides: TGTGCCAGCTCACCACAGGGGGCGGGCTACACCTTC. This chain joins TRBV18 and TRBJ1-2; 7 bases map to TRBD1. The junction had 1 base not matched to a gene; V was cut back by 1 base and J by 8 bases. The CDR3 is made up of 12 amino acids. Germline values: CDR1 KGHSH, CDR2 LQKENI.